These 15 T cell receptor beta chains were all obtained from the same sample, sequenced in a study of blood T cell repertoires in COVID-19. TCRdb's table, derived via immunoSEQ multiplex PCR, lists solely in-frame clones and lacks some. The table records tens of thousands of clones, 90% of them present only once. The sample was peripheral blood. These receptors all come from a man aged 45-60 years with COVID-19, enrolled during active disease.

The gene calls are TRBV5-1 and TRBJ2-1; D remains ambiguous. This CDR3 comprises 14 residues. CDR1 SGHRS and CDR2 YFSETQ come from the germline V gene. The V end lost 4 bases, the J end lost 8 bases, and 16 bases lay between the germline ends. As DNA, the CDR3 is TGCGCCAGCAGCCCAAAGGAGATTGAGGATGAGCAGTTCTTC. Its protein product is CASSPKEIEDEQFF.

The chain recombines TRBV11-2 with TRBJ2-2; TRBD2 matches 13 bases. The germline gives CDR1 SGHAT, CDR2 FQNNGV. The CDR3 spans 17 residues. Losses at the gene ends were 6 bases for V and 4 bases for J; bases not matched to a gene: 8. The CDR3, as DNA: TGTGCCAGCAGATTACCGGGACTAGCGGGAATCACCGGGGAGCTGTTTTTT. This sequence encodes CASRLPGLAGITGELFF.

This chain connects TRBV4-2 to TRBJ2-1; TRBD2 might be the D (6 bases). Trimming took 3 bases from V and 1 from J, leaving 10 bases between them. The CDR3 runs 15 residues. CDR1 is LGHNA and CDR2 is YNFKEQ in the germline V gene. The DNA of the CDR3 is TGTGCCAGCAGCCAGGGGGGAGAGTCCTACAATGAGCAGTTCTTC. It translates to CASSQGGESYNEQFF.

This chain links TRBV5-4 with TRBJ1-1; D not certain. Trimming removed 5 bases at V and 7 bases at J, with 18 bases between. This CDR3 spans 14 amino acids. The germline gives CDR1 SGHNT, CDR2 YYREEE (reference sequence). The CDR3 DNA follows: TGTGCCAGCAGTTCGGAGTTTCGTTTCTATGAAGCTTTCTTT. Translation gives CASSSEFRFYEAFF.

The chain has TRBV3-1 (or the pseudogene TRBV3-2) and TRBJ2-7; 7 nucleotides line up with TRBD1. The CDR3 loop spans 13 amino acids. Germline V gene data show CDR1 as LGHDT and CDR2 as YNNKEL (reference sequence). With V trimmed by 4 bases and J by 3 bases, 3 bases remained unmatched. CDR3 nucleotides: TGTGCCAGCAGCCTTCGACAGGGCTACGAGCAGTACTTC. Amino acid sequence: CASSLRQGYEQYF.

This sequence joins TRBV15 and TRBJ2-2; 11 positions match TRBD2. Germline CDR1 is LNHNV and CDR2 is YYDKDF (reference sequence). V lost 0 bases to trimming and J lost 6 bases; unmatched junction nucleotides: 3. The CDR3 sequence is 16 residues long. CDR3 DNA sequence: TGTGCCACCAGCAGAGAAACTAGCGGGAGCGCCGGGGAGCTGTTTTTT. It codes for CATSRETSGSAGELFF.

The gene calls are TRBV2 and TRBJ2-7; D is unclear. V shed 4 bases and J shed 3 bases, with 4 bases lying between them. Germline-derived CDR1 and CDR2 are SNHLY and FYNNEI. This CDR3 is 11 amino acids long. The CDR3 spells CASSALYEQYF. DNA for the CDR3: TGTGCCAGCAGTGCCCTCTACGAGCAGTACTTC.

This CDR3 is CASSMGQDYEQYF. CDR3 nucleotides: TGTGCCAGTAGTATGGGACAAGACTACGAGCAGTACTTC. The rearrangement links TRBV19 to TRBJ2-7, with TRBD1 as a possible D gene (6 bases). Germline-derived CDR1 and CDR2 are LNHDA and SQIVND (reference sequence). This CDR3 spans 13 amino acids. V lost 3 bases to trimming and J lost 3 bases, with 9 bases between them.

The rearrangement joins TRBV9 to TRBJ1-4, with 7 positions matching TRBD1. The germline CDR1 and CDR2 sequences are SGDLS and YYNGEE. The CDR3 is 15 residues long. After removal of 3 bases from V and 3 bases from J, the junction contained 5 bases not matched to a gene. CDR3 coding DNA: TGTGCCAGCAGCGCCTCGACAGGGTCTAATGAAAAACTGTTTTTT. It translates to CASSASTGSNEKLFF.

The chain employs TRBV2 and TRBJ2-4; D is perhaps TRBD1 (6 bases). The germline V and J ends were trimmed by 3 bases and 9 bases, with 12 bases remaining between them. CDR3 length equals 13 residues. Germline assignment: CDR1 SNHLY and CDR2 FYNNEI. CDR3 protein: CASSEQTGIIQYF. The CDR3 DNA is TGTGCCAGCAGTGAGCAAACAGGGATCATTCAGTACTTC.

The chain couples TRBV3-1 (or the pseudogene TRBV3-2) to TRBJ1-4; D is unclear. CDR1 and CDR2 from the germline V gene are LGHDT and YNNKEL (reference sequence). This CDR3 comprises 14 residues. The V gene lost 4 bases and the J gene lost 8 bases, with 14 bases spanning the gap. CDR3 region: CASSPLSPGEKLFF. CDR3 bases: TGTGCCAGCAGCCCTCTGTCCCCCGGGGAAAAACTGTTTTTT.

This sequence joins TRBV2 and TRBJ2-7; 13 bases are a match to TRBD2. V shed 6 bases, J shed 4 bases, and the junction held 6 bases outside the gene matches. Germline V gene sequence: CDR1 SNHLY, CDR2 FYNNEI. This CDR3 comprises 15 residues. This CDR3 is CASSSGLAGAYEQYF. CDR3 nucleotide sequence: TGTGCCAGCAGCTCCGGACTAGCGGGGGCATACGAGCAGTACTTC.

J is TRBJ1-1 and V is TRBV7-2; D gene uncertain. Germline V gene lookup returns CDR1 SGHTA and CDR2 FQGNSA. The V end lost 1 base, the J end lost 6 bases, and 9 bases lay between the germline ends. The CDR3 is 13 residues long. In DNA, the CDR3 is TGTGCCAGCAGCTTAGGCGGTGTGGCTGAAGCTTTCTTT. Translating it yields CASSLGGVAEAFF.

V is TRBV2 and J is TRBJ2-1; a weak D match, TRBD1 (6 bases). With 4 bases removed from V and 0 bases from J, the gap between germline ends came to 7 bases. The CDR3 has 14 amino acids. Germline CDR1 and CDR2: SNHLY and FYNNEI. Written as DNA, the CDR3 is TGTGCCAGCAGTGCGGACAGCTCCTACAATGAGCAGTTCTTC. Protein: CASSADSSYNEQFF.

The genes are TRBV27 and TRBJ2-1; TRBD1 might be the D (6 bases). Germline CDR1 MNHEY, CDR2 SMNVEV (reference sequence). V gave up 8 bases and J gave up 5 bases, with 25 bases separating them. The length of the CDR3 is 17 residues. CDR3 sequence: CASVGTQGQQVDNEQFF. The CDR3 DNA reads TGTGCCAGCGTTGGGACCCAAGGACAGCAAGTGGACAATGAGCAGTTCTTC.